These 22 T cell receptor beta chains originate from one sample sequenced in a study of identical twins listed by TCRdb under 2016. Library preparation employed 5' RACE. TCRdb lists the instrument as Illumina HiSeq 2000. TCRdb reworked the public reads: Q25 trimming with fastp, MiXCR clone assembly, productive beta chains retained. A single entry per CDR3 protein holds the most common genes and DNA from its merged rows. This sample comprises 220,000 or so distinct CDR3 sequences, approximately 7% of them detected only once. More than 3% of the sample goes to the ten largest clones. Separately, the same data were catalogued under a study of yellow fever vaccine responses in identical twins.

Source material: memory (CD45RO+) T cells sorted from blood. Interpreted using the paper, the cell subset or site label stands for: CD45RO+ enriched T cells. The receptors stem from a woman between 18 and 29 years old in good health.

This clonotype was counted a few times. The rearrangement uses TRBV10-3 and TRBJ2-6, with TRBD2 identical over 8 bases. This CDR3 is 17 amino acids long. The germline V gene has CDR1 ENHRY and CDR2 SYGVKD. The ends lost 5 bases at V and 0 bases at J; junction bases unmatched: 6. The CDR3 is CAISPRAGDSGANVLTF. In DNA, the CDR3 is TGTGCCATCAGTCCTAGAGCGGGGGACTCTGGGGCCAACGTCCTGACTTTC.

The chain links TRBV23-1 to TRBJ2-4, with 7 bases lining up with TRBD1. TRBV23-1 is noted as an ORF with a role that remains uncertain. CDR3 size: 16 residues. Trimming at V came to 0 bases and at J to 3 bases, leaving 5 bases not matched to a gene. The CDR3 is CASSQSRGFGKNIQYF. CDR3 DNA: TGCGCCAGCAGTCAATCCAGGGGGTTTGGCAAAAACATTCAGTACTTC.

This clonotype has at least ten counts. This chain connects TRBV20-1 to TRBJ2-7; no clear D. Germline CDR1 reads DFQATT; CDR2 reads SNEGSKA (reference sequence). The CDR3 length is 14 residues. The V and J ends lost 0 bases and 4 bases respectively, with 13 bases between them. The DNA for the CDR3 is TGCAGTGCTAGAGATCGTCGGGCGGAGTACGAGCAGTACTTC. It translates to CSARDRRAEYEQYF.

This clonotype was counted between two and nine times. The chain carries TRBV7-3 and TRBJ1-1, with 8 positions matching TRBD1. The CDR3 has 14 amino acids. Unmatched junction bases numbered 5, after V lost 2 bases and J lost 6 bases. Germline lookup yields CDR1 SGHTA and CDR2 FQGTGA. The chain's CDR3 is CASSLDRGRPEAFF. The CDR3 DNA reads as TGTGCCAGCAGCTTAGACAGGGGTAGGCCTGAAGCTTTCTTT.

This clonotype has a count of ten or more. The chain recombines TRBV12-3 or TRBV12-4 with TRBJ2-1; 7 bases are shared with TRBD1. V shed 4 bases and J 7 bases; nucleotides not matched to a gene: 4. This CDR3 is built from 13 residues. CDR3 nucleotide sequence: TGTGCCAGCAGTTCCGGACAGGTAAATGAGCAGTTCTTC. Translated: CASSSGQVNEQFF.

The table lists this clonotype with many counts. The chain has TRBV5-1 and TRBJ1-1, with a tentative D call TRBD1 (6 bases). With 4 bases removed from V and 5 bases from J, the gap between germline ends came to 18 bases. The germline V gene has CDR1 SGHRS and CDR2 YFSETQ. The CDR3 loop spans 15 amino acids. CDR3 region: CASSNNGGAGTEAFF. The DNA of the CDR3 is TGCGCCAGCAGCAATAACGGGGGCGCGGGAACTGAAGCTTTCTTT.

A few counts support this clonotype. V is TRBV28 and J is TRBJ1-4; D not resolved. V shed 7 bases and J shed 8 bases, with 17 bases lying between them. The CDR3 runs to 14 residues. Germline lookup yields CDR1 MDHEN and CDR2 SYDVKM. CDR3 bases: TGTGCCAGCAACACTTACGAGAGTCGGGAAAAACTGTTTTTT. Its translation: CASNTYESREKLFF.

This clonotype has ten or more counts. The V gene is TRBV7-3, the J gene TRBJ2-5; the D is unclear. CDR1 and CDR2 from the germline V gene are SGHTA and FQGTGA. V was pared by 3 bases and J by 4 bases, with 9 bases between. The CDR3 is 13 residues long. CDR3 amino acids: CASSFQAGETQYF. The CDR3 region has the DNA TGTGCCAGCAGCTTTCAGGCTGGAGAGACCCAGTACTTC.

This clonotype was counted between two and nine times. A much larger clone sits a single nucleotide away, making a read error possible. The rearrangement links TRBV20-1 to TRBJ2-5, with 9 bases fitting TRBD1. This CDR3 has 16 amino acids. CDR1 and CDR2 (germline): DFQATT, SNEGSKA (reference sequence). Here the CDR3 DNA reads TGCTGTGCTAGATCTGCCGGGACAGGGATGGAAGAGACCCAGTACTTC. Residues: CCARSAGTGMEETQYF.

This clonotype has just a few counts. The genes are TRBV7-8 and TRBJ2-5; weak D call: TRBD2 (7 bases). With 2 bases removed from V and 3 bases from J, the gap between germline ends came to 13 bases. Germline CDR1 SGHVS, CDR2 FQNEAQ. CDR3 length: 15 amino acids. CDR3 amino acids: CASSLSRGREETQYF. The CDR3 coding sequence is TGTGCCAGCAGCTTATCGCGGGGGCGGGAAGAGACCCAGTACTTC.

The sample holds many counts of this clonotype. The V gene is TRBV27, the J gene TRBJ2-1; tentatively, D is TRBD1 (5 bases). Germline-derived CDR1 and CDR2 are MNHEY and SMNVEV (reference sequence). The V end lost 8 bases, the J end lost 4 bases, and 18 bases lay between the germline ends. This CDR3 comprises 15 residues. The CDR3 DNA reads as TGTGCCAGCTCACCGAAAGGGGCGACTTACAATGAGCAGTTCTTC. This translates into CASSPKGATYNEQFF.

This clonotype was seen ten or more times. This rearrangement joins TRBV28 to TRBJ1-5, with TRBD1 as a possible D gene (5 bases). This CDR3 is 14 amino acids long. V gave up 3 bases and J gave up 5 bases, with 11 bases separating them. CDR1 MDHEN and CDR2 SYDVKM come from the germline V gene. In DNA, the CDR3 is TGTGCCAGCAGTTTGATACAGGTCCATCAGCCCCAGCATTTT. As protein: CASSLIQVHQPQHF.

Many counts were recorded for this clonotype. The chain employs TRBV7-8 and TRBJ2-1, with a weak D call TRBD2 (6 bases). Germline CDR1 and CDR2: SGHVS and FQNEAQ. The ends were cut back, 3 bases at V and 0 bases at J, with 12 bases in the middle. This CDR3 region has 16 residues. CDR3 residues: CASSFHFSGSYNEQFF. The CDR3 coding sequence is TGTGCCAGCAGCTTCCACTTTAGCGGCTCCTACAATGAGCAGTTCTTC.

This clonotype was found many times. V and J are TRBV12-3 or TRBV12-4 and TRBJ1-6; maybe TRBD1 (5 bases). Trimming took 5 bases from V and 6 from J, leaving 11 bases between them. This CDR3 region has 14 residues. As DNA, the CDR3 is TGTGCCAGCAGTATCAGGGTGATTAATTCACCCCTCCACTTT. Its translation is CASSIRVINSPLHF.

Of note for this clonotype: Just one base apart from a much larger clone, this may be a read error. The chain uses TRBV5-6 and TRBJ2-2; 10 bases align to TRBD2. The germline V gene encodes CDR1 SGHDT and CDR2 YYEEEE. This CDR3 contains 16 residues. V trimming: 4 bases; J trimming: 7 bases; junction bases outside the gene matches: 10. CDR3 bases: TGTGCCAGCAGCAGGACTAGCGGACACCACAACGGGGAGCTGTTTTTT. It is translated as CASSRTSGHHNGELFF.

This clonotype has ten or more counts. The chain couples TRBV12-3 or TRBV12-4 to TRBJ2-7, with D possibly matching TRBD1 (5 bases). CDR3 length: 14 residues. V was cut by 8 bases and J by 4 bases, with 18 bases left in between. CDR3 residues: CASRSGRERYEQYF. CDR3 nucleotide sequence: TGTGCCAGCCGATCAGGCAGGGAACGTTACGAGCAGTACTTC.

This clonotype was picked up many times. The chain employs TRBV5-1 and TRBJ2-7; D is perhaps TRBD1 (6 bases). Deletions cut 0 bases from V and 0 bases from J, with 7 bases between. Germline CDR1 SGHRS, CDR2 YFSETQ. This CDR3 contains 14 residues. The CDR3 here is CASSLGQASYEQYF. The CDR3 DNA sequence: TGCGCCAGCAGCTTGGGACAGGCCTCCTACGAGCAGTACTTC.

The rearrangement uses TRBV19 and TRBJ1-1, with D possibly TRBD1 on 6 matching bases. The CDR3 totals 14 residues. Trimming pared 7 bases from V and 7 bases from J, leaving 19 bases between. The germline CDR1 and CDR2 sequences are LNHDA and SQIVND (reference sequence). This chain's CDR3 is CASTKTGYKGEAFF. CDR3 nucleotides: TGTGCCAGTACCAAAACAGGGTACAAAGGTGAAGCTTTCTTT.

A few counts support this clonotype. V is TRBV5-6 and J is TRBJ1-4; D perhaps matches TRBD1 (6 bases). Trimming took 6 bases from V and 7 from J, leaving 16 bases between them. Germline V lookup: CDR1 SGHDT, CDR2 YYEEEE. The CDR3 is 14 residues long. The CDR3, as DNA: TGTGCCAGCACCCCAAGCAGAGGGGGTGAAAAACTGTTTTTT. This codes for CASTPSRGGEKLFF.

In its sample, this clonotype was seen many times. Here the CDR3 reads CASSPVGRENGELFF. DNA for the CDR3: TGTGCCAGCAGCCCCGTGGGGCGGGAGAACGGGGAGCTGTTTTTT. The chain recombines TRBV5-6 with TRBJ2-2; 7 bases align to TRBD2. V shed 4 bases, J shed 7 bases, and the junction held 10 bases outside the gene matches. The germline V gene has CDR1 SGHDT and CDR2 YYEEEE. CDR3 length: 15 amino acids.

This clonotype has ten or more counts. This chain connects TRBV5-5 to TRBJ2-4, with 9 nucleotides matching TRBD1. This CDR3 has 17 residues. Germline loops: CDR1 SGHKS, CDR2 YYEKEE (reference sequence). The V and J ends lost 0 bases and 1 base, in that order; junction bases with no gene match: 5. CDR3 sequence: CASSLAGQGFAKNIQYF. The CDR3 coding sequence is TGTGCCAGCAGCTTGGCCGGACAGGGGTTTGCCAAAAACATTCAGTACTTC.

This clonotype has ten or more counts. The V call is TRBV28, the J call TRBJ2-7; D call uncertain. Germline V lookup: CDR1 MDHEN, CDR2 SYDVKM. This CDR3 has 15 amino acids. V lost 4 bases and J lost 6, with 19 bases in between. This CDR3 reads CASSYRLLLMAEQYF. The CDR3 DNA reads TGTGCCAGCAGTTACCGTCTCCTTTTGATGGCCGAGCAGTACTTC.